The 14 T cell receptor beta chains presented below share a single source sample, sequenced in a study of STAT5B mutations in CD4+ large granular lymphocyte leukemia. Assay used: immunoSEQ multiplex PCR; TCRdb lists only in-frame clones, some missing. The sample shows about 33,000 clones, approximately 90% of them seen only once. The sequencing sample was made of CD4+ T cells from blood buffy coats. These receptors were obtained from a human donor in good health.

The CDR3 is CASSYGTSGTYEQYF. The CDR3 DNA follows: TGTGCCAGCAGCTACGGGACTAGCGGGACCTACGAGCAGTACTTC. J is TRBJ2-7 and V is TRBV7-2; the match to TRBD2 covers 13 bases. The CDR3 sequence is 15 residues long. The germline CDR1 and CDR2 sequences are SGHTA and FQGNSA. V lost 4 bases to trimming and J lost 2 bases; unmatched junction nucleotides: 2.

The chain joins TRBV15 to TRBJ2-7; 7 bases fit TRBD2. CDR3 length equals 14 residues. Trimming at V came to 1 base and at J to 6 bases, leaving 6 bases not matched to a gene. Germline loops: CDR1 LNHNV, CDR2 YYDKDF (reference sequence). The CDR3 reads CATSRGEGRAEQYF. For the CDR3, the DNA is TGTGCCACCAGCAGAGGGGAGGGACGGGCCGAGCAGTACTTC.

This rearrangement joins TRBV2 to TRBJ2-3; D not certain. Germline V CDR1 and CDR2: SNHLY, FYNNEI. V gave up 5 bases and J gave up 2 bases, with 23 bases separating them. The CDR3 extends over 18 amino acids. The CDR3 DNA sequence: TGTGCCAGCAGTCCCCTTGTGGTAGCCGCCCCCCACACAGATACGCAGTATTTT. Its protein is CASSPLVVAAPHTDTQYF.

This clone appeared a few times. The chain has TRBV19 and TRBJ1-1, with no clear D. Deletions cut 6 bases from V and 11 bases from J, with 22 bases between. Germline CDR1 LNHDA, CDR2 SQIVND (reference sequence). The CDR3 runs to 14 residues. DNA of the CDR3: TGTGCCAGTAGGACCGGGCTTTCTTTGGCCGAGGCTTTCTTT. This gives the protein CASRTGLSLAEAFF. The variable domain in full, with the rest retrieved from reference TRBV19 and TRBJ1-1, is DGGITQSPKYLFRKEGQNVTLSCEQNLNHDAMYWYRQDPGQGLRLIYYSQIVNDFQKGDIAEGYSVSREKKESFPLTVTSAQKNPTAFYLCASRTGLSLAEAFFGQGTRLTVV.

The CDR3 spells CASRQLTNEKLFF. CDR3 DNA: TGTGCCAGCAGGCAGTTGACTAATGAAAAACTGTTTTTT. This sequence joins TRBV6-5 and TRBJ1-4, with D unresolved. Trimming took 6 bases from V and 2 from J, leaving 7 bases between them. This CDR3 has 13 residues. Germline CDR1 reads MNHEY; CDR2 reads SVGAGI.

This chain uses TRBV28 with TRBJ1-2; no firm D call. V was trimmed by 2 bases and J by 3 bases, leaving 7 bases between them. Germline CDR1 MDHEN, CDR2 SYDVKM. The CDR3 runs 13 residues. The CDR3 sequence is CASSLAAYYGYTF. CDR3 in DNA: TGTGCCAGCAGTTTAGCAGCCTACTATGGCTACACCTTC.

The CDR3 loop reads CASREGYEQYF. CDR3 DNA sequence: TGTGCCAGCAGGGAGGGTTACGAGCAGTACTTC. This chain joins TRBV28 and TRBJ2-7, with D possibly TRBD2 on 6 matching bases. The germline gives CDR1 MDHEN, CDR2 SYDVKM. V was trimmed by 6 bases and J by 4 bases, leaving 7 bases between them. The CDR3 has 11 amino acids.

The J gene is TRBJ2-1, the V gene TRBV5-1; D call uncertain. Germline CDR1 SGHRS, CDR2 YFSETQ. V was pared by 4 bases and J by 6 bases, with 17 bases between. This CDR3 contains 15 residues. The CDR3 loop reads CASSRRTGRRNEQFF. Here the CDR3 DNA reads TGCGCCAGCAGCCGACGGACCGGGCGACGCAATGAGCAGTTCTTC.

The chain employs TRBV19 and TRBJ1-1; no firm D call. The CDR3 length is 15 residues. Germline loops: CDR1 LNHDA, CDR2 SQIVND (reference sequence). The V gene lost 6 bases and the J gene lost 0 bases, with 14 bases spanning the gap. CDR3 coding DNA: TGTGCCAGTAGGAGTCCAGGACGGCTGAACACTGAAGCTTTCTTT. It specifies CASRSPGRLNTEAFF.

This clone appeared a single time. The gene calls are TRBV20-1 and TRBJ2-3; D is undetermined. Trimming stripped 3 bases from V and 5 bases from J, with 6 bases between. Looked up from germline, CDR1 is DFQATT and CDR2 is SNEGSKA (reference sequence). The CDR3 contains 11 residues. In DNA, the CDR3 is TGCAGTGCTAGTCGCGGAGATACGCAGTATTTT. Encoded protein: CSASRGDTQYF.

The chain uses TRBV7-9 and TRBJ1-1; D ambiguous. Germline V gene data show CDR1 as SEHNR and CDR2 as FQNEAQ (reference sequence). CDR3 size: 13 residues. V gave up 5 bases and J gave up 0 bases, with 7 bases separating them. The CDR3 protein is CASSPDLNTEAFF. The CDR3 DNA reads as TGTGCCAGCAGCCCCGACTTGAACACTGAAGCTTTCTTT.

The V gene is TRBV15, the J gene TRBJ2-1; 9 bases agree with TRBD1. Germline CDR1 and CDR2: LNHNV and YYDKDF (reference sequence). The trim removed 7 bases at V and 4 bases at J, leaving 5 bases unmatched. CDR3 length: 14 residues. The CDR3 DNA is TGTGCCACCAAAGGGACAGGGAAATACAATGAGCAGTTCTTC. Protein sequence: CATKGTGKYNEQFF.

This rearrangement joins TRBV7-2 to TRBJ1-4; the match to TRBD1 covers 9 bases. Germline V gene lookup returns CDR1 SGHTA and CDR2 FQGNSA. The CDR3 extends over 16 amino acids. Germline trimming cut 0 bases from V and 10 bases from J; bases unmatched to any gene: 9. CDR3: CASSLASGTGSVKLFF. The CDR3 DNA reads as TGTGCCAGCAGCTTAGCCTCCGGGACAGGGTCGGTAAAACTGTTTTTT.

This sequence joins TRBV5-5 and TRBJ1-1, with 7 bases lining up with TRBD1. The CDR3 runs to 15 residues. V trimming: 5 bases; J trimming: 1 base; junction bases outside the gene matches: 8. From germline, CDR1 is SGHKS and CDR2 YYEKEE (reference sequence). The CDR3 nucleotides read TGTGCCAGCAGTTTGTGGGACAGCCGGAACACTGAAGCTTTCTTT. Amino acids: CASSLWDSRNTEAFF.